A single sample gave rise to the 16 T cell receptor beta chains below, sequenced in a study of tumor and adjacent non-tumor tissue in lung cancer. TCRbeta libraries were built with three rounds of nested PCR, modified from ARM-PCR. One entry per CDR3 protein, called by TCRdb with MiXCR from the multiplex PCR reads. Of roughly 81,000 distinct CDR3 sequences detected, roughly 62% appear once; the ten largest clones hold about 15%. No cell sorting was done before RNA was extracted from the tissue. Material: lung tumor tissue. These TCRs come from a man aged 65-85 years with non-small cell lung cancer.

CDR3: CASSLLTDSYGYTF. In DNA form, the CDR3 reads TGCGCCAGCAGCTTGCTAACTGACAGCTATGGCTACACCTTC. The J gene is TRBJ1-2, the V gene TRBV5-1; perhaps TRBD1 as D (5 bases). The CDR3 has 14 residues. Trimming stripped 1 base from V and 4 bases from J, with 11 bases between. The germline V gene has CDR1 SGHRS and CDR2 YFSETQ.

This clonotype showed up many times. CDR3 in amino acids: CASSPGTILSYEQYF. The CDR3 DNA reads as TGTGCCAGCAGTCCCGGGACAATCCTCTCCTACGAGCAGTACTTC. The V gene is TRBV28, the J gene TRBJ2-7; a weak D match, TRBD1 (6 bases). Germline V gene data show CDR1 as MDHEN and CDR2 as SYDVKM. The CDR3 contains 15 residues. V was trimmed by 5 bases and J by 0 bases, leaving 14 bases between them. Full variable domain (missing parts from reference TRBV28 and TRBJ2-7): DVKVTQSSRYLVKRTGEKVFLECVQDMDHENMFWYRQDPGLGLRLIYFSYDVKMKEKGDIPEGYSVSREKKERFSLILESASTNQTSMYLCASSPGTILSYEQYFGPGTRLTVT.

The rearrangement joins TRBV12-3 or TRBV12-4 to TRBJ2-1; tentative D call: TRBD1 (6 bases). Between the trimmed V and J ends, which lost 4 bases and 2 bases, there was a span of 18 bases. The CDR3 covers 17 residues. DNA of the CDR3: TGTGCCAGCAGTTCAAGCCTGGGACAAGTCGCCTACAATGAGCAGTTCTTC. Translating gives CASSSSLGQVAYNEQFF.

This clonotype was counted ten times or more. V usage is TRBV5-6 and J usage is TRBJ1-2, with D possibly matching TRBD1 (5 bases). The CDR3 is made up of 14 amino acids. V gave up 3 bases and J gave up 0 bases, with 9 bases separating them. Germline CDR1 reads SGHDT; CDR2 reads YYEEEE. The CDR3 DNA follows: TGTGCCAGCAGCTCGACAGACACTAACTATGGCTACACCTTC. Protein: CASSSTDTNYGYTF. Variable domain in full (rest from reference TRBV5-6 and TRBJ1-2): DAGVTQSPTHLIKTRGQQVTLRCSPKSGHDTVSWYQQALGQGPQFIFQYYEEEERQRGNFPDRFSGHQFPNYSSELNVNALLLGDSALYLCASSSTDTNYGYTFGSGTRLTVV.

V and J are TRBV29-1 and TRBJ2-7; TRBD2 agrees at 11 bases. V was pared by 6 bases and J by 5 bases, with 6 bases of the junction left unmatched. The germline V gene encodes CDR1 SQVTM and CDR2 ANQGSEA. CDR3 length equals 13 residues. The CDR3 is CSVGTSGNNEQYF. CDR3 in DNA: TGCAGCGTCGGGACTAGCGGCAACAACGAGCAGTACTTC.

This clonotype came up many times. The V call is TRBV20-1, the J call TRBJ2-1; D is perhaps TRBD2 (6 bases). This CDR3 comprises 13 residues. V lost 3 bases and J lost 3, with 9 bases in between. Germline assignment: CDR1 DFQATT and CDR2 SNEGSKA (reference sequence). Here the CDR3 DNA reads TGCAGTGCTAGCCGGGACTTCTACAATGAGCAGTTCTTC. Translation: CSASRDFYNEQFF.

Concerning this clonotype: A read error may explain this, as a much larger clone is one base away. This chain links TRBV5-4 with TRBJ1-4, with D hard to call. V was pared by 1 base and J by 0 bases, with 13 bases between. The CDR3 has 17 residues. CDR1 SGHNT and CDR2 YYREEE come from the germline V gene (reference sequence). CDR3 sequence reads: CASSLSWIETTNEKLFF. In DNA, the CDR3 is TGTGCCAGCAGCTTGAGCTGGATAGAGACAACTAATGAAAAACTGTTTTTT.

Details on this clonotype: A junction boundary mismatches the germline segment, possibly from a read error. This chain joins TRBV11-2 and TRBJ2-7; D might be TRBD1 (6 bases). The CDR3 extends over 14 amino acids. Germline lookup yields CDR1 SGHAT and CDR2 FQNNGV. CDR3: CASSRGVSTYEQYF. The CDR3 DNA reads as TGCGCCAGCAGCAGGGGAGTGTCGACCTACGAGCAGTACTTC.

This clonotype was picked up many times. The CDR3 DNA reads TGTGCCAGCACCCACCTCGCATCGAGCACAGATACGCAGTATTTT. This sequence encodes CASTHLASSTDTQYF. The rearrangement joins TRBV7-9 to TRBJ2-3; D remains unclear. The CDR3 sequence is 15 residues long. The ends were cut back, 7 bases at V and 0 bases at J, with 14 bases in the middle. Germline loops: CDR1 SEHNR, CDR2 FQNEAQ (reference sequence).

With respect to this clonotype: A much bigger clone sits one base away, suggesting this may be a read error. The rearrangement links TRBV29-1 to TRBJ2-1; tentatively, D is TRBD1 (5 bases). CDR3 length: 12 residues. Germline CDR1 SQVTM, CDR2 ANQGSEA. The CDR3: CSHRPGHDEQSF. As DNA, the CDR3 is TGCAGCCACAGGCCGGGTCACGATGAGCAGTCCTTC.

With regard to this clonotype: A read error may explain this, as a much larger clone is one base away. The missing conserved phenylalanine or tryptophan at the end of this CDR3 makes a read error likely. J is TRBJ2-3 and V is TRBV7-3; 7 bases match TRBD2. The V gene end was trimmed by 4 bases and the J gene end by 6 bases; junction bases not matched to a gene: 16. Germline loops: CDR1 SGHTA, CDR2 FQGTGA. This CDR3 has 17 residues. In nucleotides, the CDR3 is TGTGCCAGCAGCTCGGCGACTAGCCCCAAAGAGGGGGATACGCAGTATTCT. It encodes CASSSATSPKEGDTQYS.

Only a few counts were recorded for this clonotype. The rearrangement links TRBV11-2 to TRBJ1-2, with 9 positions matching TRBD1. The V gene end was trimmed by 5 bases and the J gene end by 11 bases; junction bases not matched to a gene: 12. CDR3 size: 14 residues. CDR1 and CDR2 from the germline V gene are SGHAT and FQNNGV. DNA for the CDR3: TGTGCCAGCAGCGCCGGGACAGGGCCGTTTAGTTACACCTTC. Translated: CASSAGTGPFSYTF.

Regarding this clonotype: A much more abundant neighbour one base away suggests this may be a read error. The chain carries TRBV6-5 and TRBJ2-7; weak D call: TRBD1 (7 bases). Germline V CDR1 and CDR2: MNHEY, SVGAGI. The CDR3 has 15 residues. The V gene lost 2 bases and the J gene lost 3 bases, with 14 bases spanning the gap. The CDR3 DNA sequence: TGTGCCAGCAGTTACCCCTTCAGGGGGGTCTACGAGCAGTACTTC. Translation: CASSYPFRGVYEQYF.

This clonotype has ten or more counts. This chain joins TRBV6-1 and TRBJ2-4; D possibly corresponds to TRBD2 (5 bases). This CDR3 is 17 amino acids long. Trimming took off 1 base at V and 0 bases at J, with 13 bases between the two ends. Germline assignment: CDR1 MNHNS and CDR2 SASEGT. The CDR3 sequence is CASSEVVGGLAKNIQYF. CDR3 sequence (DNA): TGTGCCAGCAGTGAAGTCGTAGGAGGTCTAGCCAAAAACATTCAGTACTTC.

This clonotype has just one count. The DNA of the CDR3 is TGTGCCATCAGTGGCCCTGGACAGCGCTCCTACAATGAGCAGTTCTTC. Protein: CAISGPGQRSYNEQFF. The V and J genes are TRBV10-3 and TRBJ2-1, with TRBD1 as a possible D gene (6 bases). Per germline, CDR1 ENHRY and CDR2 SYGVKD. This CDR3 has 16 amino acids. Trimming stripped 4 bases from V and 0 bases from J, with 13 bases between.

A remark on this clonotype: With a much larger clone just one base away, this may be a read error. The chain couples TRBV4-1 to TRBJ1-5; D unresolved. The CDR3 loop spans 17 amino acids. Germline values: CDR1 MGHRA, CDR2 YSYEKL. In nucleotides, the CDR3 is TGCACCAGCAGCCAAACCCCGACCGGGTATAGCAATCAGCCCCAGCATTTT. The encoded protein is CTSSQTPTGYSNQPQHF.